These 25 T cell receptor beta chains were sequenced from one sample in a study of blood T cell repertoires in COVID-19. Produced via immunoSEQ multiplex PCR; TCRdb's table is partial and in-frame only. Of about 190,000 clones listed, approximately 79% are singletons. The specimen sequenced was peripheral blood. Every receptor here comes from a man in his 60s with active or convalescent COVID-19.

This chain links TRBV28 with TRBJ1-2, with D perhaps matching TRBD1 (6 bases). This CDR3 region has 15 residues. CDR1 is MDHEN, CDR2 SYDVKM, per germline. V was shortened by 6 bases and J by 1 base, with 15 bases between the two germline ends. For the CDR3, the DNA is TGTGCCAGCAGCACACAGGGCACGTTTAACTATGGCTACACCTTC. It translates to CASSTQGTFNYGYTF.

This chain joins TRBV9 and TRBJ2-3, with 15 bases fitting TRBD2. The length of the CDR3 is 15 residues. V lost 3 bases to trimming and J lost 8 bases; unmatched junction nucleotides: 4. Germline V gives CDR1 SGDLS, CDR2 YYNGEE. CDR3: CASSGEGLAGGTQYF. CDR3 bases: TGTGCCAGCAGCGGGGAGGGACTAGCGGGAGGTACGCAGTATTTT.

The V and J genes are TRBV6-6 and TRBJ2-7; 14 nucleotides align to TRBD2. Looked up from germline, CDR1 is MNHNY and CDR2 is SVGAGI (reference sequence). This CDR3 has 16 residues. J was trimmed by 5 bases and V by 5 bases; bases with no gene match: 8. DNA of the CDR3: TGTGCCAGCAGTGGCCGGACTAGCGGGAGGTCCCACGAGCAGTACTTC. Translation gives CASSGRTSGRSHEQYF.

V usage is TRBV19 and J usage is TRBJ2-7, with 7 bases that match TRBD1. Trimming cost V 4 bases and J 6 bases; bases outside gene matches: 6. The CDR3 loop spans 13 amino acids. Germline assignment: CDR1 LNHDA and CDR2 SQIVND (reference sequence). The CDR3 DNA follows: TGTGCCAGTAGTAGGAACCGGGACAGCGAGCAGTACTTC. Its translation is CASSRNRDSEQYF. Supplemented by reference TRBV19 and TRBJ2-7, the full variable domain reads DGGITQSPKYLFRKEGQNVTLSCEQNLNHDAMYWYRQDPGQGLRLIYYSQIVNDFQKGDIAEGYSVSREKKESFPLTVTSAQKNPTAFYLCASSRNRDSEQYFGPGTRLTVT.

The genes are TRBV2 and TRBJ1-4; D is unclear. CDR3 size: 15 residues. Germline CDR1 SNHLY, CDR2 FYNNEI. Trimming took 3 bases from V and 10 from J, leaving 18 bases between them. CDR3 protein: CASSELRDPRGKLFF. CDR3 nucleotide sequence: TGTGCCAGCAGTGAGCTCCGGGATCCGCGCGGAAAACTGTTTTTT.

V gene TRBV11-1 combines with J gene TRBJ2-7; 12 nucleotides line up with TRBD1. This CDR3 comprises 15 residues. The ends lost 3 bases at V and 2 bases at J; junction bases unmatched: 2. Germline lookup yields CDR1 SGHAT and CDR2 FQDESV (reference sequence). DNA of the CDR3: TGTGCCAGCAGCTTCGGGACAGGGGGCCCCTACGAGCAGTACTTC. Translated: CASSFGTGGPYEQYF.

The rearrangement joins TRBV19 to TRBJ2-5; 7 bases fit TRBD2. This CDR3 is built from 14 residues. V shed 3 bases and J 3 bases; nucleotides not matched to a gene: 4. Germline V gene lookup returns CDR1 LNHDA and CDR2 SQIVND (reference sequence). The DNA of the CDR3 is TGTGCCAGTAGTATCTGGGGGGGGGAAGAGACCCAGTACTTC. This gives the protein CASSIWGGEETQYF.

The rearrangement joins TRBV7-2 to TRBJ2-5, with 8 bases matching TRBD1. The CDR3 consists of 15 residues. V shed 5 bases and J 4 bases; nucleotides not matched to a gene: 9. CDR1 and CDR2 from the germline V gene are SGHTA and FQGNSA. The CDR3 region has the DNA TGTGCCAGCAGCCTTAGGTGGGACAGGACAGAGACCCAGTACTTC. This sequence encodes CASSLRWDRTETQYF.

This chain connects TRBV9 to TRBJ2-5, with 7 bases fitting TRBD2. The CDR3 is made up of 14 amino acids. The germline V gene has CDR1 SGDLS and CDR2 YYNGEE. V gave up 2 bases and J gave up 4 bases; unmatched junction bases: 5. The CDR3 protein is CASSVHGEGETQYF. DNA for the CDR3: TGTGCCAGCAGCGTCCACGGGGAGGGAGAGACCCAGTACTTC.

This clone was recorded a few times. The chain has TRBV19 and TRBJ2-7; D is unresolved. V lost 0 bases, J lost 5 bases, and 11 bases lay in between. This CDR3 contains 14 residues. Germline loops: CDR1 LNHDA, CDR2 SQIVND (reference sequence). The CDR3 region is CASSIDLRTHEQYF. Written as DNA, the CDR3 is TGTGCCAGTAGTATAGATCTCAGAACCCACGAGCAGTACTTC.

V gene TRBV11-3 combines with J gene TRBJ2-2; 9 bases are a match to TRBD2. Looked up from germline, CDR1 is SGHNT and CDR2 is YENEEA. The CDR3 has 18 residues. V shed 5 bases, J shed 1 base, and the junction held 11 bases outside the gene matches. The CDR3 coding sequence is TGTGCCAGCAGCCCTAGAATTCAGACTAGCGGGAACACCGGGGAGCTGTTTTTT. It is translated as CASSPRIQTSGNTGELFF.

The chain uses TRBV5-1 and TRBJ2-7; D is possibly TRBD1 (6 bases). Germline CDR1 reads SGHRS; CDR2 reads YFSETQ. Trimming shortened V by 4 bases and J by 4 bases, and 12 bases separated the two germline ends. This CDR3 region has 13 residues. The CDR3 loop is CASSPHRAYEQYF. DNA for the CDR3: TGCGCCAGCAGCCCACACAGGGCTTACGAGCAGTACTTC.

The rearrangement links TRBV9 to TRBJ1-1, with D uncertain. V shed 0 bases and J shed 4 bases, with 10 bases lying between them. The CDR3 length is 14 residues. Germline CDR1 reads SGDLS; CDR2 reads YYNGEE. The CDR3 coding sequence is TGTGCCAGCAGCGTAGACGTGTATAGCACTGAAGCTTTCTTT. It specifies CASSVDVYSTEAFF.

The gene calls are TRBV7-8 and TRBJ1-5; perhaps TRBD1 as D (6 bases). The germline gives CDR1 SGHVS, CDR2 FQNEAQ. This CDR3 is 17 amino acids long. V shed 5 bases and J shed 4 bases, with 21 bases lying between them. The CDR3 loop reads CASSPKQGTPQNQPQHF. CDR3 nucleotides: TGTGCCAGCAGCCCGAAGCAGGGGACGCCTCAGAATCAGCCCCAGCATTTT.

The CDR3 nucleotides read TGTGCCAGCAGCCAAGATCCGGCAGGGCGATATGGCTACACCTTC. It translates to CASSQDPAGRYGYTF. This chain links TRBV14 with TRBJ1-2; D is perhaps TRBD1 (5 bases). Germline CDR1 is SGHDN and CDR2 is FVKESK. Trimming took off 0 bases at V and 5 bases at J, with 13 bases between the two ends. The CDR3 is made up of 15 amino acids.

This clone has a handful of counts. The genes are TRBV12-3 or TRBV12-4 and TRBJ1-6, with 7 bases that match TRBD1. This CDR3 comprises 13 residues. The J segment lost 7 bases and the V segment lost 6 bases, leaving 3 bases of the junction unmatched. Here the CDR3 reads CASSPGGNSPLHF. For the CDR3, the DNA is TGTGCCAGCAGCCCAGGGGGGAATTCACCCCTCCACTTT.

The genes are TRBV27 and TRBJ2-6; D uncertain. V lost 3 bases to trimming and J lost 0 bases, with 9 bases between them. In germline, CDR1 is MNHEY, CDR2 SMNVEV (reference sequence). The CDR3 loop spans 16 amino acids. CDR3 protein: CASSFQIGSGANVLTF. The CDR3 bases are TGTGCCAGCAGTTTTCAGATTGGCTCTGGGGCCAACGTCCTGACTTTC.

CDR3 residues: CASSHWDREETQYF. CDR3 coding DNA: TGTGCCAGCAGCCATTGGGACAGGGAAGAGACCCAGTACTTC. This chain links TRBV3-1 (or the pseudogene TRBV3-2) with TRBJ2-5; 9 bases agree with TRBD1. The germline CDR1 and CDR2 sequences are LGHDT and YNNKEL (reference sequence). CDR3 length equals 14 residues. V trimming: 3 bases; J trimming: 3 bases; junction bases outside the gene matches: 2.

This clone was seen once. V and J are TRBV12-5 and TRBJ2-3; 11 positions agree with TRBD2. The J segment lost 5 bases and the V segment lost 5 bases, leaving 9 bases of the junction unmatched. The CDR3 has 16 amino acids. CDR1 and CDR2 from the germline V gene are LGHNT and FRNRAP. The CDR3 DNA reads TGTGCTAGTGGTCCAGCTAGCGGGAGGCGTAAAGATACGCAGTATTTT. The encoded protein is CASGPASGRRKDTQYF.

The chain recombines TRBV28 with TRBJ1-2; 9 bases line up with TRBD1. Trimming cost V 8 bases and J 7 bases; bases outside gene matches: 14. The length of the CDR3 is 15 residues. The germline gives CDR1 MDHEN, CDR2 SYDVKM. The CDR3, as DNA: TGTGCCAGCCACGAATCGACAGGGGGGTTCTCTGGCTACACCTTC. This sequence encodes CASHESTGGFSGYTF.

The V call is TRBV7-6, the J call TRBJ2-2; TRBD1 matches 8 bases. Trimming removed 5 bases from V and 1 base from J; junction bases left unmatched: 6. The CDR3 is 16 residues long. From germline, CDR1 is SGHVS and CDR2 FNYEAQ. The CDR3 is CASSLTGGQNTGELFF. The CDR3 nucleotides are TGTGCCAGCAGCCTTACAGGGGGTCAGAACACCGGGGAGCTGTTTTTT.

CDR3 loop: CASSYPGAGDQPQHF. CDR3 in DNA: TGTGCCAGCAGTTACCCCGGCGCGGGGGATCAGCCCCAGCATTTT. The chain joins TRBV6-5 to TRBJ1-5, with D perhaps TRBD1 (5 bases). The germline V and J ends were trimmed by 2 bases and 5 bases, with 13 bases remaining between them. This CDR3 contains 15 residues. Looked up from germline, CDR1 is MNHEY and CDR2 is SVGAGI.

This chain links TRBV6-2 or TRBV6-3 with TRBJ1-6, with D tentatively TRBD1 (5 bases). Germline-derived CDR1 and CDR2 are MNHEY and SVGEGT. V was trimmed by 2 bases and J by 8 bases, leaving 16 bases between them. The CDR3 sequence is 16 residues long. The CDR3 nucleotides read TGTGCCAGCAGTTACCGAGACAGCAAAGTGGATTCACCCCTCCACTTT. Translating it yields CASSYRDSKVDSPLHF.

The CDR3: CASSPTGSTYNEQFF. The CDR3, as DNA: TGTGCCAGCAGCCCGACAGGGTCGACCTACAATGAGCAGTTCTTC. The chain combines TRBV7-3 with TRBJ2-1; TRBD1 agrees at 7 bases. V lost 5 bases to trimming and J lost 2 bases; unmatched junction nucleotides: 6. This CDR3 region has 15 residues. Germline CDR1 reads SGHTA; CDR2 reads FQGTGA.

The V and J genes are TRBV10-2 and TRBJ2-1, with 10 bases that match TRBD2. Germline CDR1 is WSHSY and CDR2 is SAAADI. CDR3 length: 14 amino acids. Unmatched junction bases numbered 5, after V lost 4 bases and J lost 8 bases. The CDR3 nucleotides read TGCGCCAGCAGTGTTCTAGCGGGAGTGTATGAGCAGTTCTTC. It is translated as CASSVLAGVYEQFF.